The 13 T cell receptor beta chains below come from one sample, sequenced in a study of cytomegalovirus exposure and HLA in healthy donors. The PCR was carried out with 60 Vbeta primers and 13 Jbeta primers. The assay was immunoSEQ multiplex PCR, and TCRdb's table has in-frame clones only and misses some. The sample carries some 200,000 clones, about 90% recorded once. The sequencing sample was made of PBMCs. All receptors derive from a girl under two years old in good health and CMV-seronegative.

This clone was seen only once. Here the CDR3 reads CASSYKAGGYTF. The CDR3 DNA follows: TGTGCCAGCAGTTACAAGGCGGGAGGCTACACCTTC. This chain connects TRBV6-6 to TRBJ1-2; D gene uncertain. The CDR3 extends over 12 amino acids. V was trimmed by 2 bases and J by 8 bases, leaving 9 bases between them. CDR1 MNHNY and CDR2 SVGAGI come from the germline V gene (reference sequence).

The gene calls are TRBV4-3 and TRBJ2-7; tentatively, D is TRBD2 (6 bases). The CDR3 has 16 amino acids. Germline lookup yields CDR1 LGHNA and CDR2 YSLEER. The V and J ends lost 0 bases and 5 bases respectively, with 17 bases between them. This CDR3 reads CASSQDRGSIKNEQYF. The CDR3 bases are TGCGCCAGCAGCCAAGATCGGGGGAGTATCAAAAACGAGCAGTACTTC.

The V call is TRBV7-3, the J call TRBJ2-3; D is undetermined. CDR1 SGHTA and CDR2 FQGTGA come from the germline V gene. V shed 1 base and J shed 2 bases, with 7 bases lying between them. The CDR3 totals 14 residues. The CDR3 loop is CASSLRPNTDTQYF. CDR3 nucleotides: TGTGCCAGCAGCTTAAGGCCCAACACAGATACGCAGTATTTT.

The sample holds a few counts of this clone. The gene calls are TRBV5-6 and TRBJ2-7; TRBD2 might be the D (6 bases). The germline V gene encodes CDR1 SGHDT and CDR2 YYEEEE. The CDR3 is 14 amino acids. With 2 bases removed from V and 3 bases from J, the gap between germline ends came to 12 bases. This chain's CDR3 is CASSFGGSDYEQYF. The CDR3 region has the DNA TGTGCCAGCAGCTTCGGGGGATCGGACTACGAGCAGTACTTC.

J is TRBJ1-6 and V is TRBV7-8; D unclear. V dropped 6 bases and J dropped 10 bases, with 16 bases sitting between them. The germline V gene has CDR1 SGHVS and CDR2 FQNEAQ. This CDR3 has 14 residues. CDR3 protein: CASSRVGVGSPLHF. DNA for the CDR3: TGTGCCAGCAGTAGAGTCGGGGTCGGGTCACCCCTCCACTTT.

The chain is built from TRBV15 and TRBJ2-3; D is undetermined. The germline V and J ends were trimmed by 3 bases and 1 base, with 11 bases remaining between them. The length of the CDR3 is 15 residues. Per the germline V gene, CDR1 is LNHNV and CDR2 is YYDKDF (reference sequence). The DNA of the CDR3 is TGTGCCACCAGCAGCTCCTCCTTTGGCACAGATACGCAGTATTTT. It translates to CATSSSSFGTDTQYF. Full variable domain (remainder filled in from reference TRBV15 and TRBJ2-3): DAMVIQNPRYQVTQFGKPVTLSCSQTLNHNVMYWYQQKSSQAPKLLFHYYDKDFNNEADTPDNFQSRRPNTSFCFLDIRSPGLGDTAMYLCATSSSSFGTDTQYFGPGTRLTVL.

This clone was picked up one time. The chain employs TRBV4-3 and TRBJ1-4; 7 nucleotides agree with TRBD1. This CDR3 is built from 16 residues. The V segment lost 0 bases and the J segment 4 bases; nucleotides outside the gene matches: 5. CDR1 and CDR2 (germline): LGHNA, YSLEER. This chain's CDR3 is CASSQDRTGFNEKLFF. For the CDR3, the DNA is TGCGCCAGCAGCCAAGATAGGACAGGCTTTAATGAAAAACTGTTTTTT.

The chain has TRBV9 and TRBJ1-2; no reliable D call. The CDR3 contains 15 residues. V shed 0 bases and J shed 2 bases, with 11 bases lying between them. CDR1 is SGDLS, CDR2 YYNGEE, per germline. CDR3 nucleotides: TGTGCCAGCAGCGTAGCCCCGGGTCCCAACTATGGCTACACCTTC. Amino acids: CASSVAPGPNYGYTF.

The rearrangement joins TRBV5-5 to TRBJ2-1, with 7 nucleotides matching TRBD2. V dropped 4 bases and J dropped 4; count of bases not matched to a gene: 11. The CDR3 length is 16 residues. Germline V gives CDR1 SGHKS, CDR2 YYEKEE (reference sequence). The CDR3 region has the DNA TGTGCCAGCAGCGCCGATCTAGCGGCTGTATACAATGAGCAGTTCTTC. As protein: CASSADLAAVYNEQFF.

The CDR3 is CASSFGTGPEAFF. As DNA, the CDR3 is TGCGCCAGCAGCTTTGGGACAGGGCCTGAAGCTTTCTTT. The rearrangement links TRBV4-1 to TRBJ1-1; 9 bases match TRBD1. V was clipped by 5 bases and J by 6 bases; unmatched bases: 4. The CDR3 loop spans 13 amino acids. Germline lookup yields CDR1 MGHRA and CDR2 YSYEKL.

The V gene is TRBV29-1, the J gene TRBJ2-3; D call uncertain. CDR1 and CDR2 from the germline V gene are SQVTM and ANQGSEA. The CDR3 covers 13 residues. V was clipped by 4 bases and J by 1 base, with 9 bases between them. The CDR3 spells CSVAASGTDTQYF. For the CDR3, the DNA is TGCAGCGTTGCCGCATCAGGCACAGATACGCAGTATTTT.

The chain links TRBV6-5 to TRBJ2-7, with a possible D match to TRBD2 (6 bases). The CDR3 totals 12 residues. V was shortened by 5 bases and J by 10 bases, with 15 bases between the two germline ends. From germline, CDR1 is MNHEY and CDR2 SVGAGI. The DNA of the CDR3 is TGTGCCAGCAGTACCAGCTCACTAGCACAGTACTTC. This codes for CASSTSSLAQYF.

The CDR3 bases are TGTGCCAGTAGTATGGGAGGGATCAGCAATCAGCCCCAGCATTTT. Encoded protein: CASSMGGISNQPQHF. V gene TRBV19 combines with J gene TRBJ1-5, with D unresolved. CDR1 LNHDA and CDR2 SQIVND come from the germline V gene (reference sequence). Trimming took off 3 bases at V and 1 base at J, with 10 bases between the two ends. This CDR3 spans 15 amino acids.